The 16 T cell receptor beta chains listed next were all sequenced from one sample in a study of blood T cell repertoires in COVID-19. Clones were sequenced by immunoSEQ multiplex PCR, and TCRdb holds only the in-frame ones, with some missing. The table records around 250,000 clones, just under 90% of them present only once. The specimen was PBMCs or T cells enriched from blood (not recorded which). All receptors derive from a woman younger than 45 with acute COVID-19.

V and J are TRBV7-9 and TRBJ2-5; TRBD2 might be the D (5 bases). Trimming removed 5 bases at V and 6 bases at J, with 16 bases between. The CDR3 spans 14 residues. Per the germline V gene, CDR1 is SEHNR and CDR2 is FQNEAQ (reference sequence). The CDR3 DNA follows: TGTGCCAGCAGCGGACTTTTTGAGTCGAAGACCCAGTACTTC. Its translation: CASSGLFESKTQYF.

This clone came up a few times. The genes are TRBV30 and TRBJ1-1, with a possible D match to TRBD1 (5 bases). V dropped 0 bases and J dropped 4 bases, with 9 bases sitting between them. This CDR3 comprises 13 residues. Germline V gene data show CDR1 as GTSNPN and CDR2 as SVGIG (reference sequence). The CDR3 DNA reads as TGTGCCTGGAGTGTACAAGGGGTCACTGAAGCTTTCTTT. As protein: CAWSVQGVTEAFF. The whole variable domain, filled in from reference TRBV30 and TRBJ1-1, reads SQTIHQWPATLVQPVGSPLSLECTVEGTSNPNLYWYRQAAGRGLQLLFYSVGIGQISSEVPQNLSASRPQDRQFILSSKKLLLSDSGFYLCAWSVQGVTEAFFGQGTRLTVV.

The V gene is TRBV27, the J gene TRBJ2-3, with 12 bases aligning to TRBD1. The V gene end was trimmed by 5 bases and the J gene end by 4 bases; junction bases not matched to a gene: 10. Germline V gene data show CDR1 as MNHEY and CDR2 as SMNVEV (reference sequence). CDR3 size: 17 residues. The CDR3 region is CASSHDLRDRGPDTQYF. CDR3 coding DNA: TGTGCCAGCAGTCATGACCTCCGGGACAGGGGGCCAGATACGCAGTATTTT.

A remark on this clone: This specimen includes other DNA sequences encoding the same CDR3. V gene TRBV27 combines with J gene TRBJ2-1; a weak D match, TRBD2 (6 bases). The V end lost 2 bases, the J end lost 0 bases, and 8 bases lay between the germline ends. The CDR3 runs 15 residues. In germline, CDR1 is MNHEY, CDR2 SMNVEV (reference sequence). This chain's CDR3 is CASSLAGSSYNEQFF. The CDR3 bases are TGTGCCAGCAGTTTAGCGGGGAGCTCCTACAATGAGCAGTTCTTC.

The chain recombines TRBV3-1 (or the pseudogene TRBV3-2) with TRBJ2-5, with 11 bases that match TRBD2. J gave up 6 bases and V 2 bases, and 8 bases lay outside the gene matches. This CDR3 has 16 residues. Germline V gives CDR1 LGHDT, CDR2 YNNKEL (reference sequence). The CDR3 nucleotides are TGTGCCAGCAGCCAAACGGGGCTAGCGGGAGGACAGACCCAGTACTTC. Residues: CASSQTGLAGGQTQYF.

The chain carries TRBV28 and TRBJ2-7; 10 bases map to TRBD1. V lost 6 bases and J lost 3; bases outside the gene matches: 11. The germline V gene encodes CDR1 MDHEN and CDR2 SYDVKM. The CDR3 consists of 16 residues. CDR3 amino acids: CASSRTGTGVYYEQYF. The DNA for the CDR3 is TGTGCCAGCAGCCGTACCGGGACAGGGGTATACTACGAGCAGTACTTC.

This chain connects TRBV28 to TRBJ1-2; TRBD1 might be the D (6 bases). The V end was cut by 8 bases, the J end by 5 bases, with 21 bases between. The CDR3 contains 15 residues. Germline V gene sequence: CDR1 MDHEN, CDR2 SYDVKM. The CDR3, as DNA: TGTGCCAGCGGGCACCAGAGGGGGAAGAGATATGGCTACACCTTC. Its translation is CASGHQRGKRYGYTF.

This chain joins TRBV7-9 and TRBJ1-1; TRBD1 is a possible D gene (5 bases). CDR1 is SEHNR and CDR2 is FQNEAQ in the germline V gene (reference sequence). Trimming stripped 6 bases from V and 3 bases from J, with 11 bases between. This CDR3 region has 13 residues. Here the CDR3 reads CASSSRVYTEAFF. CDR3 bases: TGTGCCAGCAGTTCCAGGGTTTACACTGAAGCTTTCTTT.

The chain uses TRBV11-3 and TRBJ2-1, with 7 bases aligning to TRBD2. Germline loops: CDR1 SGHNT, CDR2 YENEEA. The trim removed 5 bases at V and 6 bases at J, leaving 4 bases unmatched. The CDR3 has 13 residues. In DNA form, the CDR3 reads TGTGCCAGCAGCCCCGGGACTATCAATGAGCAGTTCTTC. It is translated as CASSPGTINEQFF.

The V and J genes are TRBV4-1 and TRBJ2-7, with 8 bases aligning to TRBD2. V lost 2 bases to trimming and J lost 3 bases; unmatched junction nucleotides: 3. CDR1 and CDR2 (germline): MGHRA, YSYEKL. The CDR3 consists of 14 residues. The CDR3 DNA follows: TGCGCCAGCAGCCAAAGCAGCGGGAGCTACGAGCAGTACTTC. The encoded protein is CASSQSSGSYEQYF.

This chain connects TRBV6-2 or TRBV6-3 to TRBJ2-1; 15 bases map to TRBD2. The CDR3 is made up of 16 amino acids. Unmatched junction bases numbered 7, after V lost 5 bases and J lost 8 bases. Germline assignment: CDR1 MNHEY and CDR2 SVGEGT. CDR3 in amino acids: CASSPVGLAGGYEQFF. The CDR3 DNA follows: TGTGCCAGCAGTCCGGTGGGACTAGCGGGAGGTTATGAGCAGTTCTTC.

The chain has TRBV11-1 and TRBJ2-7, with 10 bases identical to TRBD1. Losses at the gene ends were 6 bases for V and 4 bases for J; bases not matched to a gene: 3. Germline assignment: CDR1 SGHAT and CDR2 FQDESV (reference sequence). The CDR3 totals 13 residues. CDR3 in DNA: TGTGCCAGCAGTTTGGACAGGGGGTACGAGCAGTACTTC. Translation gives CASSLDRGYEQYF.

The chain is built from TRBV28 and TRBJ2-7; 9 bases are a match to TRBD2. This CDR3 comprises 16 residues. J gave up 4 bases and V 7 bases, and 14 bases lay outside the gene matches. Germline CDR1 is MDHEN and CDR2 is SYDVKM. In DNA, the CDR3 is TGTGCCAGCATCCATGAAGGGGCGGGAGGGCCTTACGAGCAGTACTTC. Residues: CASIHEGAGGPYEQYF.

The J gene is TRBJ2-1, the V gene TRBV5-1, with D tentatively TRBD1 (7 bases). V dropped 4 bases and J dropped 7 bases, with 18 bases sitting between them. The CDR3 is made up of 15 amino acids. CDR1 is SGHRS and CDR2 is YFSETQ in the germline V gene. CDR3 coding DNA: TGCGCCAGCAGCGAGGGACAGTTTGGAGGGAATGAGCAGTTCTTC. It yields the protein CASSEGQFGGNEQFF. Full variable domain (outside the CDR3, taken from reference TRBV5-1 and TRBJ2-1): KAGVTQTPRYLIKTRGQQVTLSCSPISGHRSVSWYQQTPGQGLQFLFEYFSETQRNKGNFPGRFSGRQFSNSRSEMNVSTLELGDSALYLCASSEGQFGGNEQFFGPGTRLTVL.

The chain joins TRBV7-2 to TRBJ2-1; 11 bases map to TRBD2. Trimming cost V 1 base and J 3 bases; bases outside gene matches: 2. The germline CDR1 and CDR2 sequences are SGHTA and FQGNSA. The CDR3 is made up of 16 amino acids. For the CDR3, the DNA is TGTGCCAGCAGCTTAGATGGGACTAGCGGCTACAATGAGCAGTTCTTC. Residues: CASSLDGTSGYNEQFF. Drawing the rest from reference TRBV7-2 and TRBJ2-1, the complete variable domain is GAGVSQSPSNKVTEKGKDVELRCDPISGHTALYWYRQSLGQGLEFLIYFQGNSAPDKSGLPSDRFSAERTGGSVSTLTIQRTQQEDSAVYLCASSLDGTSGYNEQFFGPGTRLTVL.

This clone was detected once. The genes are TRBV19 and TRBJ2-3, with a tentative D call TRBD1 (6 bases). The CDR3 has 11 residues. V gave up 2 bases and J gave up 9 bases, with 6 bases separating them. In germline, CDR1 is LNHDA, CDR2 SQIVND (reference sequence). The DNA for the CDR3 is TGTGCCAGTAGTATAAGGGGGACGCAGTATTTT. This codes for CASSIRGTQYF.